This T cell receptor beta chain stems from a study of tumor-infiltrating lymphocytes in primary liver carcinoma. Study-level background: The five patients, who were men and women, ranged in age from 30 to 69 years. The tumors ranged from roughly 4 to 11 cm across and fell within stage T1-T3 N0M0.

For blood RNA, unsorted whole blood served as the source, and germline DNA was extracted too. As concerns this clonotype: What it recognizes is unknown.

With a constant-region primer, TCR beta cDNA was made from around 520 ng of total RNA. Libraries covering TCR beta were generated through three nested multiplex PCR rounds (using a slightly modified ARM-PCR). It was with TRBV1-TRBV30 forward primers and a C-beta reverse primer that the first two PCR rounds were run, at 10 to 11 cycles each. TCRdb called the multiplex PCR reads again in MiXCR, with one record for every CDR3 protein. The table shows about 330,000 distinct CDR3 sequences, with 65% occurring only once. Study results and limitations: Researchers found tumor-adjacent and tumor-blood pairs overlapped less than tumor region pairs.

CDR1 is MDHEN and CDR2 is SYDVKM in the germline V gene. The CDR3 length is 15 residues. V dropped 6 bases and J dropped 2 bases, with 15 bases sitting between them. The chain links TRBV28 to TRBJ2-3; D is perhaps TRBD2 (5 bases). The TCR comes from a middle-aged man with primary liver carcinoma and hepatitis B virus infection. The sequencing input was peripheral blood. CDR3 nucleotide sequence: TGTGCCAGCAGCCACCCAGCGGAGGTCACAGATACGCAGTATTTT. Translating it yields CASSHPAEVTDTQYF.